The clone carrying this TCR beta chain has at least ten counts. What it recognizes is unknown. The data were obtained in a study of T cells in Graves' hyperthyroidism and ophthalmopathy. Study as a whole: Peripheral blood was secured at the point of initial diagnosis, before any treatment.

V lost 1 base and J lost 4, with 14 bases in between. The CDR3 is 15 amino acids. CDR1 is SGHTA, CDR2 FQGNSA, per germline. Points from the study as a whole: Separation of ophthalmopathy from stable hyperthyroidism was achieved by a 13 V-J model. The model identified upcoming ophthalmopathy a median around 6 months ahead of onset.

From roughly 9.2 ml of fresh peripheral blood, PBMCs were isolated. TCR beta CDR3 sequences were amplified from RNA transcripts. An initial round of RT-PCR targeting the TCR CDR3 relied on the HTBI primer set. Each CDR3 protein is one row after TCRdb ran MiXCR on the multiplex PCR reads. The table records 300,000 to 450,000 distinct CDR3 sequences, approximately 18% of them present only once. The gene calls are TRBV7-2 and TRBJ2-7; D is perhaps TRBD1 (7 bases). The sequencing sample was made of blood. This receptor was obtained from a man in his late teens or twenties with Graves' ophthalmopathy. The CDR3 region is CASSLEAGGNYEQYF. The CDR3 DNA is TGTGCCAGCAGCTTAGAGGCAGGGGGGAATTACGAGCAGTACTTC.